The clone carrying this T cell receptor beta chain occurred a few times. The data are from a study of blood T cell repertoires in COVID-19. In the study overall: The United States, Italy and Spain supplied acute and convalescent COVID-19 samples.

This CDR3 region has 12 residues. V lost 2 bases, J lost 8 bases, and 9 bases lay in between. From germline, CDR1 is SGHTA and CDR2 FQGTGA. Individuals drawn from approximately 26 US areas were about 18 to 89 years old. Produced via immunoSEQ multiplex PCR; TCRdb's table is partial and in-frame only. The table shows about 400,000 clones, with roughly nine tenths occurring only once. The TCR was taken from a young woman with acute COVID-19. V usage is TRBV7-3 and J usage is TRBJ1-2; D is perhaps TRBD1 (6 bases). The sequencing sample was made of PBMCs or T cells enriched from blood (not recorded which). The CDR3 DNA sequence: TGTGCCAGCAGCTTACAGGGGCAAGGCTACACCTTC. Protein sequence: CASSLQGQGYTF. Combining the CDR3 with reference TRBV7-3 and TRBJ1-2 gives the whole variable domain GAGVSQTPSNKVTEKGKYVELRCDPISGHTALYWYRQSLGQGPEFLIYFQGTGAADDSGLPNDRFFAVRPEGSVSTLKIQRTERGDSAVYLCASSLQGQGYTFGSGTRLTVV.